A selection of T cell receptor beta chains follows, all from one sample in a study of Graves' ophthalmopathy and Graves' hyperthyroidism. TCRdb reanalysed the multiplex PCR reads using MiXCR and keeps one entry per CDR3 protein. This sample yields 650,000 to 900,000 distinct CDR3 sequences, of which around 40% are seen a single time; approximately 46% belongs to the top ten. The sequenced sample was peripheral blood. These receptors all stem from an adult man with Graves' ophthalmopathy. The CDR3 runs from the conserved cysteine through the conserved F or W. A D gene is named only where the DNA matches it firmly. Clone size is shown for a subset of rows, as once, few, many or a class of expanded clone.

>few|TRBV6-4|TRBJ1-2|TRBD1
TGTGCCAGCAGTTACACCGGACAGGGAGGGGGCTACACCTTC
CASSYTGQGGGYTF
>many|TRBV2|TRBJ1-4|-
TGTGCCAGCAGTGATAGGGTAACTAATGAAAAACTGTTTTTT
CASSDRVTNEKLFF
>many|TRBV29-1|TRBJ2-7|-
TGCAGCGCGGGGGAGGGGGACTACGAGCAGTACTTC
CSAGEGDYEQYF
>-|TRBV20-1|TRBJ1-5|TRBD1
TGCAGTGCTAGAGACCCACAGACAGGGACTCAGCCCCAGCATTTT
CSARDPQTGTQPQHF
>-|TRBV7-9|TRBJ1-2|TRBD1
TGTGCCAGCAGCTTGTCCGGGACAGGGCCTGGTGGCTACACCTTC
CASSLSGTGPGGYTF
>once|TRBV2|TRBJ2-7|TRBD1
TGTGCCAGCAGTGCTAGGGACAGCCTATTCGAGCAGTACTTC
CASSARDSLFEQYF
>many|TRBV6-5|TRBJ1-6|-
TGTGCCAGCAGTAGCAGGCGGGCACCCCTCCACTTT
CASSSRRAPLHF
>many|TRBV30|TRBJ1-2|-
TGTGCCTGGAGCGAAGGACATGTTGGCTACACCTTC
CAWSEGHVGYTF
>-|TRBV7-9|TRBJ2-2|TRBD2
TGTGCCAGCAGCCGTAGCGGGGGCGGCCCCGGGGAGCTGTTTTTT
CASSRSGGGPGELFF
>few|TRBV19|TRBJ1-3|-
TGTGCCACCGGGGACGGGGGGTTCACTGGAAACACCATATATTTT
CATGDGGFTGNTIYF
>-|TRBV20-1|TRBJ2-7|TRBD1
TGCAGTGCTAGAGAACTGACAGGGGGGGTCCGCGAGCAGTACTTC
CSARELTGGVREQYF
>few|TRBV29-1|TRBJ1-1|TRBD1
TGCAGCGTTGTAACAGGGGGGACTGAAGCTTTCTTT
CSVVTGGTEAFF
>many|TRBV29-1|TRBJ2-5|TRBD2
TGCAGCGTAACCACTAGCGGGAGTCAAGAGACCCAGTACTTC
CSVTTSGSQETQYF
>-|TRBV5-4|TRBJ2-5|TRBD2
TGTGCCAGCAGCCTCGGAAGGACTAGCGGTCCTACGGGCGACCAGTACTTC
CASSLGRTSGPTGDQYF
>-|TRBV25-1|TRBJ1-1|-
TGTGCTAGCCCCACTACACAGGGATGGGGAGGGGCTTTCTTT
CASPTTQGWGGAFF
>-|TRBV9|TRBJ1-1|-
TGTGCCAGCAGCTCCAGGGATGGGGGCACTGAAGCTTTCTTT
CASSSRDGGTEAFF
>many|TRBV20-1|TRBJ2-7|TRBD1
TGCAGTGCAGGGACAGGGGACTACGAGCAGTACTTC
CSAGTGDYEQYF
>many|TRBV10-3|TRBJ1-2|TRBD1
TGTGCCAGCAGGCCCGGGACAGGGTCGGGCTACACCTTC
CASRPGTGSGYTF
>-|TRBV20-1|TRBJ2-3|-
TGCAGTTACAACGGACCTATTAGCACAGATACGCAGTATTTT
CSYNGPISTDTQYF
>-|TRBV29-1|TRBJ2-5|TRBD1
TGCAGCGTTCGACAGGGGCAGTGGGAGACCCAGTACTTC
CSVRQGQWETQYF
>many|TRBV7-2|TRBJ2-6|TRBD2
TGTGCCAGCAGCTTAGCTAGCGGGGCTGGGGCCAACGTCCTGACTTTC
CASSLASGAGANVLTF
>once|TRBV29-1|TRBJ2-3|-
TGCAGCGTTGAAGATGGGCATTCAGAAGATACGCAGTATTTT
CSVEDGHSEDTQYF
>-|TRBV10-3|TRBJ1-1|-
TGTGCCAGCAGTTACTCGAACGGGCCCTTCACTGAAGCTTTCTTT
CASSYSNGPFTEAFF
>-|TRBV3-1|TRBJ2-7|-
TGTGCCAGCAGCCAAGATCCAGGGGCGGTCGAGCAGTACTTC
CASSQDPGAVEQYF
>-|TRBV24-1|TRBJ1-5|-
TGTGCCTGCGACCAGGGTAATCAACAGCCCCAGCATTTT
CACDQGNQQPQHF
>-|TRBV12-3/TRBV12-4|TRBJ2-7|TRBD2
TGTGCCAGCAGTTCGATACGCGGGGGGGCCTACGAGCAGTACTTC
CASSSIRGGAYEQYF
>-|TRBV19|TRBJ1-1|-
TGTGCCAGTAGTATCGGGGTCCGGGACACTGAAGCTTTCTTT
CASSIGVRDTEAFF
>many|TRBV7-8|TRBJ2-5|-
TGTGCCAGCAGCTTCGACTACCGGAAGTACTTC
CASSFDYRKYF
>-|TRBV25-1|TRBJ1-6|TRBD1
TGTGCCAGCAAGCCGGGACAGGGGGATAATTCACCCCTCCACTTT
CASKPGQGDNSPLHF
>many|TRBV15|TRBJ1-2|TRBD1
TGTGCCACCAGCAGATACAAGGGACAGGGAGACTATGGCTACACCTTC
CATSRYKGQGDYGYTF
>few|TRBV2|TRBJ2-7|-
TGTGCCAGCAGTGGTAGGATCGGGACCGATGACTACGAGCAGTACTTC
CASSGRIGTDDYEQYF
>few|TRBV6-5|TRBJ1-2|-
TGTGCCAGCAGTTACTCGGGCCCTACCTCTGGCTACACCTTC
CASSYSGPTSGYTF
>-|TRBV7-6|TRBJ1-2|TRBD1
TGTGCCAGCAGCTCCGGGACAGGGGATTTGTATGGCTACACCTTC
CASSSGTGDLYGYTF
>many|TRBV5-1|TRBJ2-7|TRBD1
TGCGCCAGCAGCCTCCGGGACAGATCCTACGAGCAGTACTTC
CASSLRDRSYEQYF
>-|TRBV5-1|TRBJ2-5|TRBD2
TGCGCCAGCTCCTCGGGGGGAGGCCGGCAAGAGACCCAGTACTTC
CASSSGGGRQETQYF
>-|TRBV11-2|TRBJ1-1|-
TGTGCCAGCAGTTCCCCCCCCTTCCCTGAAGCTTTCTTT
CASSSPPFPEAFF
>few|TRBV7-9|TRBJ2-5|TRBD2
TGTGCCAGCAGCCAAGAACAGGTGGCTAGCGGGAGATCCGAGACCCAGTACTTC
CASSQEQVASGRSETQYF
>few|TRBV25-1|TRBJ1-2|TRBD1
TGTGCCAGCAGTGAAATGACAGGGGGCGACTATGGCTACACCTTC
CASSEMTGGDYGYTF
>many|TRBV2|TRBJ1-5|TRBD1
TGTGCCATCAAGGGGACAGTTCATCAGCCCCAGCATTTT
CAIKGTVHQPQHF
>-|TRBV2|TRBJ2-7|-
TGTGCCAGCAGCTTCGGACACCTAGGCCCCTACGAGCAGTACTTC
CASSFGHLGPYEQYF
>-|TRBV10-3|TRBJ1-6|-
TGTGCCAGCAGTGAATATGGGCAGGGGAATTCACCCCTCCACTTT
CASSEYGQGNSPLHF
>-|TRBV2|TRBJ1-1|-
TGTGCCAGCAGTTACGGGGGAATTGGGGACACTGAAGCTTTCTTT
CASSYGGIGDTEAFF
>-|TRBV7-9|TRBJ2-2|-
TGTGCCATCAGCTCTCACCGGGAGCTGTTTTTT
CAISSHRELFF
>few|TRBV6-6|TRBJ2-5|TRBD2
TGTGCCGCCTCCGGGACTAGCGTGGGAGAGACCCAGTACTTC
CAASGTSVGETQYF
>many|TRBV7-6|TRBJ2-7|-
TGTGCCAGCAGCTTAGGTCACAGCACCTACGAGCAGTACTTC
CASSLGHSTYEQYF
>-|TRBV7-9|TRBJ2-5|TRBD1
TGTGCCAGCAGTGGGACCGACAGGGGGAATCAGCCCCAGTACTTC
CASSGTDRGNQPQYF